A selection of T cell receptor beta chains follows, all from one sample in a study of identical twins. TCRdb passed the 5' RACE reads through MiXCR, listing each CDR3 protein once. The table shows 550,000 to 700,000 distinct CDR3 sequences, with 9% to 10% occurring only once. The same specimen was also included in a second study, on yellow fever vaccine responses in identical twins.

Sequencing input: PBMCs. The receptors originated from a woman between 18 and 29 years old in good health. CDR3s include the opening cysteine and the closing phenylalanine or tryptophan. A D gene is named only where the DNA matches it firmly. Expanded clones get a size class; other rows say once, few or many, or leave the size out.

CAISAQNTGELFF TGTGCCATCAGTGCTCAGAACACCGGGGAGCTGTTTTTT few TRBJ2-2 . TRBV10-3
CASSMTEDYEQYF TGTGCCAGTAGTATGACAGAGGACTACGAGCAGTACTTC . TRBJ2-7 . TRBV19
CSANTGTSPYNEQFF TGCAGTGCCAACACCGGGACTAGCCCCTACAATGAGCAGTTCTTC few TRBJ2-1 TRBD2 TRBV20-1
CASSYEGARTEAFF TGTGCCAGCAGTTATGAGGGGGCGCGCACTGAAGCTTTCTTT few TRBJ1-1 TRBD1 TRBV6-2/TRBV6-3
CASSPRWGPYEQYF TGCGCCAGCAGCCCCCGCTGGGGGCCGTACGAGCAGTACTTC many TRBJ2-7 . TRBV4-3
CASSVGGPSTDTQYF TGTGCCAGCAGCGTAGGTGGGCCTAGCACAGATACGCAGTATTTT . TRBJ2-3 . TRBV9
CATSNAGGGKSDTQYF TGTGCCACCTCTAACGCTGGCGGGGGGAAATCAGATACGCAGTATTTT many TRBJ2-3 TRBD2 TRBV27
CATSDPFGAGVEETQYF TGTGCCACCAGTGACCCCTTTGGAGCGGGGGTCGAAGAGACCCAGTACTTC . TRBJ2-5 TRBD2 TRBV24-1
CASSQGDYEQFF TGCGCCAGCAGCCAAGGGGACTATGAGCAGTTCTTC many TRBJ2-1 . TRBV4-1
CSAPYVGQGAHEQYF TGCAGTGCCCCATACGTCGGACAGGGGGCCCACGAGCAGTACTTC few TRBJ2-7 TRBD1 TRBV20-1
CSAPTPTRLAKNIQYF TGCAGTGCCCCTACTCCGACAAGATTAGCCAAAAACATTCAGTACTTC . TRBJ2-4 . TRBV20-1
CASSLGRGAGGLSNEQFF TGCGCCAGCAGCTTGGGAAGAGGAGCGGGAGGGCTTAGCAATGAGCAGTTCTTC few TRBJ2-1 TRBD2 TRBV5-1
CASSRIRDRNTEAFF TGTGCCAGTAGTCGGATCCGGGACAGGAACACTGAAGCTTTCTTT few TRBJ1-1 TRBD1 TRBV19
CASSDLTGTSKRYEQYF TGTGCCAGCAGTGACCTAACCGGGACTAGCAAGCGGTACGAGCAGTACTTC . TRBJ2-7 TRBD2 TRBV6-1
CAVRRTEEDYEQYF TGTGCCGTCCGACGCACCGAGGAGGACTACGAGCAGTACTTC many TRBJ2-7 . TRBV10-3
CASTPDLDRRYEQYF TGCGCCAGCACCCCGGATCTGGACAGGAGGTACGAGCAGTACTTC few TRBJ2-7 TRBD1 TRBV5-1
CAIRDTGELFF TGTGCCATCAGAGACACCGGGGAGCTGTTTTTT many TRBJ2-2 . TRBV10-3
CASTPSGSSHEQYF TGCGCCAGCACCCCTAGCGGGTCTTCCCACGAGCAGTACTTC few TRBJ2-7 TRBD2 TRBV5-1
CASNPPQGTYAFF TGTGCCAGCAACCCTCCTCAGGGAACTTACGCGTTCTTC . TRBJ2-1 . TRBV18
CSAIGTPRSTDTQYF TGCAGTGCCATAGGGACCCCCCGGAGCACAGATACGCAGTATTTT many TRBJ2-3 . TRBV20-1
CASSSGGGDTQYF TGTGCCAGCAGCAGCGGGGGAGGGGATACGCAGTATTTT . TRBJ2-3 TRBD2 TRBV5-6
CASSRSGSDTQYF TGTGCCAGCAGCCGCTCGGGGTCAGATACGCAGTATTTT . TRBJ2-3 . TRBV27
CASRTGERGRITEAFF TGTGCCAGCAGGACGGGGGAGCGGGGCCGTATCACTGAAGCTTTCTTT many TRBJ1-1 . TRBV2
CASSATGASYEQYF TGTGCCAGCAGCGCGACGGGGGCGTCCTACGAGCAGTACTTC many TRBJ2-7 . TRBV27
CASSLGGGGPGETQYF TGTGCCAGCAGTTTGGGGGGTGGGGGGCCAGGAGAGACCCAGTACTTC . TRBJ2-5 . TRBV28
CASSLKQGSGELFF TGTGCCAGCTCGCTTAAACAGGGATCCGGGGAGCTGTTTTTT few TRBJ2-2 . TRBV18
CASSLPGLLPRRGTDTQYF TGTGCCAGCAGCCTTCCGGGACTTCTCCCTAGGCGGGGCACAGATACGCAGTATTTT . TRBJ2-3 . TRBV3-1
CASSQEDVGVGDYEQYF TGTGCCAGCAGCCAAGAGGATGTTGGGGTGGGGGACTACGAGCAGTACTTC many TRBJ2-7 . TRBV4-2
CASSQVAGENSPLHF TGCGCCAGCAGCCAAGTGGCAGGAGAAAATTCACCCCTCCACTTT many TRBJ1-6 . TRBV4-1
CASSNHRDHSYEQYF TGTGCCAGCAGCAACCACCGGGACCACTCCTACGAGCAGTACTTC . TRBJ2-7 . TRBV7-9
CSGLDFSYEQYF TGCAGCGGCCTAGATTTCTCCTACGAGCAGTACTTC few TRBJ2-7 . TRBV29-1
CASSLAISNTGELFF TGTGCCAGCAGCTTAGCTATCTCGAACACCGGGGAGCTGTTTTTT . TRBJ2-2 . TRBV7-8
CSASNPRPDRASYNEQFF TGCAGTGCTAGTAACCCGAGGCCCGACAGGGCCTCCTACAATGAGCAGTTCTTC many TRBJ2-1 TRBD1 TRBV20-1
CASRKGVTSTDTQYF TGTGCCAGCAGAAAGGGGGTGACTAGCACAGATACGCAGTATTTT many TRBJ2-3 . TRBV27
CSARDPARASGRFGGELFF TGCAGTGCTAGAGATCCCGCCCGGGCTAGCGGGAGATTTGGCGGGGAGCTGTTTTTT many TRBJ2-2 TRBD2 TRBV20-1
CSVEAGDYEQYF TGCAGCGTTGAAGCGGGGGACTACGAGCAGTACTTC many TRBJ2-7 . TRBV29-1
CASSLIGLAEGRMDDTDTQYF TGTGCCAGCAGTTTGATAGGACTAGCGGAGGGTCGTATGGACGACACAGATACGCAGTATTTT . TRBJ2-3 TRBD2 TRBV12-3/TRBV12-4
CATSRDPGLGQSQRYGYTF TGTGCCACCAGCAGAGATCCCGGACTTGGGCAGTCCCAGCGGTATGGCTACACCTTC few TRBJ1-2 . TRBV15
CSVREGATDTQYF TGCAGCGTTCGTGAAGGGGCAACAGATACGCAGTATTTT many TRBJ2-3 . TRBV29-1
CASSLVGEGSYNEQFF TGCGCCAGCAGCTTGGTGGGGGAGGGCTCCTACAATGAGCAGTTCTTC many TRBJ2-1 TRBD2 TRBV5-1